The 18 T cell receptor beta chains listed next were all sequenced from one sample in a study of T-cell reconstitution after alpha-beta-depleted transplantation in children. Unique molecular identifiers were incorporated during preparation of the TCRbeta library. TCRdb analysed the PCR reads with MiXCR anew, one entry per CDR3 protein. The data contain 250,000 to 300,000 distinct CDR3 sequences, over 9% of them seen just once; the ten biggest clones take up around 7.6%. Sequencing was performed on PBMCs, taken before TCRalphabeta/CD19-depleted stem cell transplant. The receptors come from a boy under two years old with acute myeloid leukemia, due to receive a stem cell transplant.

This clonotype was counted ten times or more. The chain couples TRBV5-1 to TRBJ2-7, with 8 bases matching TRBD1. The CDR3 sequence is 21 residues long. Germline V gene lookup returns CDR1 SGHRS and CDR2 YFSETQ. V lost 0 bases, J lost 2 bases, and 22 bases stayed unmatched. DNA for the CDR3: TGCGCCAGCAGCTTGGCTCCGATTACTAACCTTCGGACAGGGAGCCCCTACGAGCAGTACTTC. Amino acids: CASSLAPITNLRTGSPYEQYF. Looking up the rest from reference TRBV5-1 and TRBJ2-7 gives the full variable domain: KAGVTQTPRYLIKTRGQQVTLSCSPISGHRSVSWYQQTPGQGLQFLFEYFSETQRNKGNFPGRFSGRQFSNSRSEMNVSTLELGDSALYLCASSLAPITNLRTGSPYEQYFGPGTRLTVT.

This clonotype was counted ten times or more. The V gene is TRBV5-1, the J gene TRBJ1-2; D possibly corresponds to TRBD1 (5 bases). Trimming shortened V by 0 bases and J by 3 bases, and 9 bases separated the two germline ends. Germline V CDR1 and CDR2: SGHRS, YFSETQ. This CDR3 spans 14 amino acids. The CDR3 nucleotides read TGCGCCAGCAGCTTGGAAAGGGGCGACTATGGCTACACCTTC. Protein: CASSLERGDYGYTF.

The table lists this clonotype with many counts. The J gene is TRBJ2-1, the V gene TRBV7-2; D perhaps matches TRBD2 (5 bases). With 5 bases removed from V and 0 bases from J, the gap between germline ends came to 14 bases. CDR1 and CDR2 from the germline V gene are SGHTA and FQGNSA. The CDR3 extends over 16 amino acids. The CDR3 spells CASSPLAESSYNEQFF. The CDR3 DNA reads as TGTGCCAGCAGCCCTCTAGCCGAAAGCTCCTACAATGAGCAGTTCTTC. Full variable domain (rest looked up from reference TRBV7-2 and TRBJ2-1): GAGVSQSPSNKVTEKGKDVELRCDPISGHTALYWYRQSLGQGLEFLIYFQGNSAPDKSGLPSDRFSAERTGGSVSTLTIQRTQQEDSAVYLCASSPLAESSYNEQFFGPGTRLTVL.

The V and J genes are TRBV28 and TRBJ2-3, with no clear D. The CDR3 has 17 residues. The germline CDR1 and CDR2 sequences are MDHEN and SYDVKM. Trimming left V 3 bases short and J 6 bases short, with 22 bases between. The CDR3 is CASSLMGPYGSYDTQYF. The CDR3 DNA is TGTGCCAGCAGTTTGATGGGCCCTTACGGTAGCTACGATACGCAGTATTTT.

This clonotype was seen at least ten times. This chain joins TRBV20-1 and TRBJ2-7; D is ambiguous. CDR3 size: 12 residues. Trimming removed 3 bases from V and 4 bases from J, with 10 bases in between. CDR1 and CDR2 from the germline V gene are DFQATT and SNEGSKA (reference sequence). CDR3 sequence reads: CSASGRFYEQYF. CDR3 in DNA: TGCAGTGCTAGTGGGCGGTTTTACGAGCAGTACTTC.

This clonotype was seen many times. The chain recombines TRBV28 with TRBJ2-7; D is perhaps TRBD1 (6 bases). The V end was cut by 7 bases, the J end by 4 bases, with 11 bases between. The CDR3 extends over 12 amino acids. CDR1 is MDHEN, CDR2 SYDVKM, per germline. The DNA of the CDR3 is TGTGCCAGCACTAAGACAGGTTACGAGCAGTACTTC. Translated: CASTKTGYEQYF.

This clonotype was counted ten times or more. The chain joins TRBV7-6 to TRBJ1-3; the D gene is possibly TRBD1 (5 bases). Deletions cut 2 bases from V and 2 bases from J, with 10 bases between. This CDR3 region has 15 residues. CDR1 and CDR2 (germline): SGHVS, FNYEAQ. CDR3 coding DNA: TGTGCCAGCAGCTTACGCAGGGAGACTGGAAACACCATATATTTT. Amino acids: CASSLRRETGNTIYF.

This clonotype was seen ten or more times. The chain has TRBV28 and TRBJ2-7, with 7 nucleotides matching TRBD1. V was clipped by 5 bases and J by 1 base; unmatched bases: 5. CDR1 is MDHEN, CDR2 SYDVKM, per germline. This CDR3 spans 14 amino acids. In DNA, the CDR3 is TGTGCCAGCAGTACGGCACAGGGGTCCTACGAGCAGTACTTC. It codes for CASSTAQGSYEQYF.

This clonotype was recorded at least ten times. The V call is TRBV12-3 or TRBV12-4, the J call TRBJ1-1; D is undetermined. The length of the CDR3 is 10 residues. Trimming pared 6 bases from V and 11 bases from J, leaving 10 bases between. The CDR3 here is CASSPSRAFF. The CDR3 DNA sequence: TGTGCCAGCAGCCCCTCTCGGGCTTTCTTT.

J is TRBJ1-2 and V is TRBV20-1, with D perhaps matching TRBD1 (6 bases). This CDR3 comprises 14 residues. From germline, CDR1 is DFQATT and CDR2 SNEGSKA (reference sequence). V was pared by 4 bases and J by 0 bases, with 12 bases between. The CDR3 spells CSAIDRPANYGYTF. CDR3 in DNA: TGCAGTGCTATCGACAGGCCAGCTAACTATGGCTACACCTTC.

The rearrangement uses TRBV27 and TRBJ1-4, with unresolved D. Germline CDR1 MNHEY, CDR2 SMNVEV (reference sequence). Trimming stripped 3 bases from V and 6 bases from J, with 14 bases between. The CDR3 spans 15 residues. The CDR3, as DNA: TGTGCCAGCAGTTTGCGGGGAAGCGGGTATGAAAAACTGTTTTTT. Its translation is CASSLRGSGYEKLFF.

This clonotype was counted ten times or more. The rearrangement links TRBV28 to TRBJ1-2; the D gene is possibly TRBD1 (5 bases). This CDR3 region has 14 residues. Trimming removed 7 bases at V and 0 bases at J, with 12 bases between. CDR1 and CDR2 from the germline V gene are MDHEN and SYDVKM. The CDR3 DNA reads as TGTGCCAGCAAAGGGGTCCGGGCTAACTATGGCTACACCTTC. This encodes CASKGVRANYGYTF.

This rearrangement joins TRBV19 to TRBJ2-5; 10 nucleotides agree with TRBD1. The CDR3 consists of 14 residues. The germline V gene encodes CDR1 LNHDA and CDR2 SQIVND (reference sequence). V lost 5 bases and J lost 7; bases outside the gene matches: 7. In DNA form, the CDR3 reads TGTGCCAGTAGTGAGACAGGGGGCTCCGGGACCCAGTACTTC. Encoded protein: CASSETGGSGTQYF.

The chain joins TRBV7-9 to TRBJ2-7; no reliable D call. This CDR3 contains 13 residues. Germline V CDR1 and CDR2: SEHNR, FQNEAQ (reference sequence). Between the trimmed V and J ends, which lost 2 bases and 3 bases, there was a span of 8 bases. The CDR3 spells CASSLSVLYEQYF. The CDR3 DNA reads as TGTGCCAGCAGCTTATCGGTTCTCTACGAGCAGTACTTC.

The sample holds many counts of this clonotype. The CDR3 region has the DNA TGTGCCAGCAGTTCTTTGGGGAGGTGGGATACGCAGTATTTT. Its translation: CASSSLGRWDTQYF. The rearrangement links TRBV28 to TRBJ2-3; D perhaps matches TRBD2 (6 bases). The CDR3 runs to 14 residues. Trimming left V 4 bases short and J 6 bases short, with 14 bases between. Germline V gene lookup returns CDR1 MDHEN and CDR2 SYDVKM.

This clonotype was seen ten or more times. This chain links TRBV28 with TRBJ1-2; the D gene is possibly TRBD1 (6 bases). Germline CDR1 reads MDHEN; CDR2 reads SYDVKM. This CDR3 region has 16 residues. V lost 6 bases and J lost 3, with 20 bases in between. The CDR3 nucleotides read TGTGCCAGCAGCTATACTTGGACAGCCCAACACTATGGCTACACCTTC. Translating gives CASSYTWTAQHYGYTF.

This clonotype was observed at least ten times. The rearrangement links TRBV20-1 to TRBJ2-3; D possibly corresponds to TRBD2 (5 bases). V dropped 6 bases and J dropped 8 bases, with 12 bases sitting between them. There are 11 residues in the CDR3. Germline CDR1 is DFQATT and CDR2 is SNEGSKA (reference sequence). Here the CDR3 reads CSAPVLATQYF. CDR3 DNA: TGCAGTGCACCCGTCCTAGCTACGCAGTATTTT.

The V call is TRBV20-1, the J call TRBJ2-7, with 8 bases lining up with TRBD2. This CDR3 is 14 amino acids long. J lost 5 bases, V lost 3 bases, and 9 bases had no gene match. Germline V CDR1 and CDR2: DFQATT, SNEGSKA (reference sequence). In DNA, the CDR3 is TGCAGTGCTAGCTTTCGCGGGAGGCTCAACGAGCAGTACTTC. Its protein product is CSASFRGRLNEQYF.